The 22 T cell receptor beta chains reported below all come from one sample, sequenced in a study of human T cells and chemical hapten exposure. Specified time point: patch test 2, 6 weeks after DPC sensitization. Sample treatment: therapeutic diphenylcyclopropenone sensitization with weekly scalp DPC. Each CDR3 protein is one row after TCRdb ran MiXCR on the RACE reads. Of 110,000 to 150,000 distinct CDR3 sequences listed, 12% are singletons. This specimen was whole blood, taken in connection with sensitization to the hapten diphenylcyclopropenone (DPC). The source of these receptors is a woman between 45 and 60 years old with alopecia areata. Some clones in this sample may be carry-over from other donors' samples.

The chain carries TRBV10-2 and TRBJ2-5, with no clear D. From germline, CDR1 is WSHSY and CDR2 SAAADI. V shed 2 bases and J shed 5 bases, with 15 bases lying between them. The CDR3 totals 15 residues. The CDR3 DNA follows: TGCGCCAGCAGTGAGCCCGCGTCAGGCCCGGAGACCCAGTACTTC. Translating it yields CASSEPASGPETQYF.

The CDR3 DNA sequence: TGTGCCAGCAGCTTACAATCCGGGACTACCTACAATGAGCAGTTCTTC. It encodes CASSLQSGTTYNEQFF. This sequence joins TRBV7-8 and TRBJ2-1; 7 nucleotides align to TRBD2. The CDR3 totals 16 residues. Trimming cost V 2 bases and J 2 bases; bases outside gene matches: 6. Germline V CDR1 and CDR2: SGHVS, FQNEAQ.

This clonotype occurred a few times. J is TRBJ2-2 and V is TRBV28; TRBD1 matches at 7 bases. V gave up 8 bases and J gave up 2 bases; unmatched junction bases: 11. Germline CDR1 and CDR2: MDHEN and SYDVKM. The CDR3 has 16 amino acids. The CDR3 DNA follows: TGTGCCAGCCAACTTCGACAGGGTAGAAACACCGGGGAGCTGTTTTTT. Translation gives CASQLRQGRNTGELFF.

This clonotype was recorded many times. The chain carries TRBV29-1 and TRBJ1-2; possibly TRBD1 for D (6 bases). The CDR3 spans 11 residues. The V gene lost 5 bases and the J gene lost 8 bases, with 12 bases spanning the gap. Germline loops: CDR1 SQVTM, CDR2 ANQGSEA. In nucleotides, the CDR3 is TGCAGCGTTAGACAGGACTCCGGCTACACCTTC. Its translation is CSVRQDSGYTF.

The chain carries TRBV29-1 and TRBJ1-6; TRBD1 matches 9 bases. With 6 bases clipped from V and 7 bases from J, the junction kept 4 bases outside the gene matches. This CDR3 contains 13 residues. Germline CDR1 and CDR2: SQVTM and ANQGSEA. In DNA form, the CDR3 reads TGCAGCGTGCGGACAGGGGAAAATTCACCCCTCCACTTT. Its protein product is CSVRTGENSPLHF.

There are a few counts of this clonotype. V is TRBV23-1 and J is TRBJ2-7; D might be TRBD1 (6 bases). TRBV23-1 is an ORF; its function is uncertain. The germline V and J ends were trimmed by 4 bases and 6 bases, with 37 bases remaining between them. This CDR3 is 21 amino acids long. CDR3 coding DNA: TGCGCCAGCAGTCCCCGCCCGAGGACAGCGACCGTACTACAGCGTCCCCTCGAGCAGTACTTC. Translation gives CASSPRPRTATVLQRPLEQYF.

This clonotype was detected a few times. This rearrangement joins TRBV7-9 to TRBJ2-7, with TRBD2 matching 12 bases. Unmatched junction bases numbered 13, after V lost 5 bases and J lost 2 bases. CDR1 and CDR2 (germline): SEHNR, FQNEAQ (reference sequence). The CDR3 spans 18 residues. The CDR3 here is CASSKPLAGGPFTYEQYF. CDR3 nucleotides: TGTGCCAGCAGCAAACCCCTAGCGGGAGGGCCATTCACCTACGAGCAGTACTTC.

V usage is TRBV29-1 and J usage is TRBJ2-2; D is perhaps TRBD1 (5 bases). The CDR3 extends over 13 amino acids. Germline V gene sequence: CDR1 SQVTM, CDR2 ANQGSEA. V lost 1 base to trimming and J lost 5 bases, with 8 bases between them. In nucleotides, the CDR3 is TGCAGCGTTGAAGCCAGGGCGACCGGGGAGCTGTTTTTT. It yields the protein CSVEARATGELFF.

This clonotype was recorded many times. J is TRBJ1-2 and V is TRBV6-1; TRBD1 matches at 8 bases. Germline CDR1 and CDR2: MNHNS and SASEGT. The CDR3 has 14 amino acids. Germline trimming cut 6 bases from V and 8 bases from J; bases unmatched to any gene: 11. This chain's CDR3 is CASRGRTGSLGYTF. The CDR3 bases are TGTGCCAGCAGGGGCCGGACAGGGTCGTTGGGCTACACCTTC.

This clonotype was counted at least ten times. This chain joins TRBV30 and TRBJ2-5, with D unresolved. The CDR3 consists of 13 residues. Between the trimmed V and J ends, which lost 1 base and 0 bases, there was a span of 6 bases. The V gene's germline CDR1 is GTSNPN and CDR2 SVGIG (reference sequence). DNA of the CDR3: TGTGCCTGGAGTGGCGCGTACCAAGAGACCCAGTACTTC. It yields the protein CAWSGAYQETQYF.

This clonotype has more than one count but fewer than ten. The chain couples TRBV2 to TRBJ2-5, with 8 bases that match TRBD2. The CDR3 covers 14 residues. Germline values: CDR1 SNHLY, CDR2 FYNNEI. The ends lost 6 bases at V and 4 bases at J; junction bases unmatched: 7. This chain's CDR3 is CASRQPGLGETQYF. The CDR3 DNA follows: TGTGCCAGCAGGCAACCGGGACTAGGAGAGACCCAGTACTTC.

V is TRBV28 and J is TRBJ2-3, with 9 bases fitting TRBD2. There are 16 residues in the CDR3. After removal of 5 bases from V and 4 bases from J, the junction contained 10 bases not matched to a gene. Germline V gene sequence: CDR1 MDHEN, CDR2 SYDVKM. This CDR3 reads CASSPLAGVDADTQYF. The CDR3 region has the DNA TGTGCCAGCAGTCCTTTAGCGGGAGTTGATGCAGATACGCAGTATTTT.

V and J are TRBV20-1 and TRBJ2-5, with D perhaps TRBD1 (6 bases). V was clipped by 3 bases and J by 2 bases, with 13 bases between them. This CDR3 contains 14 residues. Germline CDR1 DFQATT, CDR2 SNEGSKA (reference sequence). CDR3 region: CSASYPTGQETQYF. In DNA form, the CDR3 reads TGCAGTGCTAGCTACCCGACAGGACAAGAGACCCAGTACTTC.

This clonotype was picked up many times. The V call is TRBV28, the J call TRBJ2-6, with TRBD2 matching 7 bases. The germline CDR1 and CDR2 sequences are MDHEN and SYDVKM. The CDR3 length is 16 residues. V lost 6 bases and J lost 2; bases outside the gene matches: 7. The CDR3 region has the DNA TGTGCCAGCAGCTGGGGGGGTCTTGCTGGGGCCAACGTCCTGACTTTC. This translates into CASSWGGLAGANVLTF.

In this sample, this clonotype turned up a few times. V gene TRBV7-6 combines with J gene TRBJ2-7; D may match TRBD1 or TRBD2 (5 bases each). Germline V CDR1 and CDR2: SGHVS, FNYEAQ. The CDR3 contains 14 residues. Trimming removed 1 base from V and 1 base from J, with 8 bases in between. This CDR3 is CASSLGGVSYEQYF. CDR3 DNA sequence: TGTGCCAGCAGCTTAGGAGGGGTGTCCTACGAGCAGTACTTC.

This clonotype has just a few counts. V and J are TRBV7-9 and TRBJ1-6; maybe TRBD1 (6 bases). V lost 3 bases, J lost 9 bases, and 15 bases lay in between. The CDR3 is made up of 15 amino acids. CDR1 is SEHNR, CDR2 FQNEAQ, per germline (reference sequence). The CDR3 DNA reads TGTGCCAGCAGCTTGGGTACAGGGATGGCTTCACCCCTCCACTTT. It encodes CASSLGTGMASPLHF. Based on the CDR3 plus reference TRBV7-9 and TRBJ1-6, the full variable domain is DTGVSQNPRHKITKRGQNVTFRCDPISEHNRLYWYRQTLGQGPEFLTYFQNEAQLEKSRLLSDRFSAERPKGSFSTLEIQRTEQGDSAMYLCASSLGTGMASPLHFGNGTRLTVT.

This clonotype was observed a handful of times. The CDR3 region is CASSPGTSRSSYEQYF. The CDR3 DNA reads as TGTGCCAGCAGCCCCGGGACTAGCAGGAGCTCCTACGAGCAGTACTTC. The chain has TRBV9 and TRBJ2-7; 9 positions agree with TRBD2. Germline trimming cut 4 bases from V and 0 bases from J; bases unmatched to any gene: 8. Germline V gene data show CDR1 as SGDLS and CDR2 as YYNGEE. The CDR3 spans 16 residues.

This clonotype was seen ten or more times. The chain combines TRBV9 with TRBJ2-1, with TRBD2 as a possible D gene (6 bases). In germline, CDR1 is SGDLS, CDR2 YYNGEE. Trimming pared 5 bases from V and 10 bases from J, leaving 13 bases between. This CDR3 spans 12 amino acids. This chain's CDR3 is CASSSSGREQFF. CDR3 coding DNA: TGTGCCAGCAGTAGTAGCGGTCGAGAGCAGTTCTTC.

This clonotype was counted at least ten times. The V and J genes are TRBV25-1 and TRBJ1-1; 7 positions match TRBD1. Trimming removed 5 bases from V and 7 bases from J; junction bases left unmatched: 10. CDR1 is MGHDK and CDR2 is SYGVNS in the germline V gene. CDR3 length: 14 amino acids. This CDR3 is CASSTGRGGGEAFF. CDR3 nucleotides: TGTGCCAGCAGTACCGGCAGGGGGGGAGGTGAAGCTTTCTTT. Full variable domain (missing parts from reference TRBV25-1 and TRBJ1-1): EADIYQTPRYLVIGTGKKITLECSQTMGHDKMYWYQQDPGMELHLIHYSYGVNSTEKGDLSSESTVSRIRTEHFPLTLESARPSHTSQYLCASSTGRGGGEAFFGQGTRLTVV.

This clonotype showed up just a few times. The chain has TRBV11-3 and TRBJ2-1; tentative D call: TRBD2 (6 bases). Per the germline V gene, CDR1 is SGHNT and CDR2 is YENEEA. Trimming took off 1 base at V and 6 bases at J, with 22 bases between the two ends. The CDR3 covers 18 residues. The CDR3: CASSLAPFRGTYINEQFF. DNA of the CDR3: TGTGCCAGCAGCTTAGCCCCGTTTCGGGGGACGTACATCAATGAGCAGTTCTTC.

This clonotype occurred a few times. The chain combines TRBV6-6 with TRBJ1-5; 9 nucleotides match TRBD1. The CDR3 spans 14 residues. V gave up 2 bases and J gave up 6 bases; unmatched junction bases: 2. Germline lookup yields CDR1 MNHNY and CDR2 SVGAGI (reference sequence). As DNA, the CDR3 is TGTGCCAGCAGTTACGGGACAGGGCTTCAGCCCCAGCATTTT. As protein: CASSYGTGLQPQHF.

At least ten counts were recorded for this clonotype. The CDR3 loop is CASKVLSQYF. The DNA of the CDR3 is TGTGCCAGCAAAGTACTATCCCAGTATTTT. This sequence joins TRBV2 and TRBJ2-3; the D is unclear. This CDR3 comprises 10 residues. Germline assignment: CDR1 SNHLY and CDR2 FYNNEI. V lost 7 bases to trimming and J lost 12 bases, with 11 bases between them.